This TCR beta chain was recorded in a study of metastatic and nonmetastatic thyroid tumors. Study summary: The study looked at repertoires side by side in blood and in tumor or nodule tissue from malignant and benign thyroid patients.

This clone showed up many times. Thyroid surgery had not been preceded by any treatment in any patient. The CDR3 contains 15 residues. The germline CDR1 and CDR2 sequences are SGHAT and FQNNGV. Trimming cost V 0 bases and J 3 bases; bases outside gene matches: 4. Through MiXCR, TCRdb re-clonotyped the PCR reads. The profile shows roughly 48,000 clones, roughly 23% of them singletons. The J gene is TRBJ2-7, the V gene TRBV11-2; 8 bases are shared with TRBD2. Sequenced material: blood. This receptor was identified in a male donor with papillary thyroid cancer or a benign thyroid nodule (not recorded which). Some clones in this sample may be carry-over from other donors' samples. In DNA, the CDR3 is TGTGCCAGCAGCTTAGAATCTAGCGGGCGCTACGAGCAGTACTTC. Residues: CASSLESSGRYEQYF.